One and the same sample provided the 15 T cell receptor beta chains below, sequenced in a study of cytomegalovirus exposure and HLA in healthy donors. Use of 60 Vbeta and 13 Jbeta primers characterized the PCR. Sequencing used immunoSEQ multiplex PCR; TCRdb keeps in-frame clones, though not all of them. The sample includes roughly 150,000 clones, roughly 80% seen only once; the top ten take 2% to 2.5%. Sequencing was carried out using PBMCs. The receptors here all came from a male donor in good health and CMV-seronegative.

The chain employs TRBV4-1 and TRBJ2-1; D gene unclear. CDR1 MGHRA and CDR2 YSYEKL come from the germline V gene. CDR3 length equals 13 residues. V was cut by 4 bases and J by 3 bases, with 7 bases left in between. The DNA for the CDR3 is TGCGCCAGCAGCCGGCCCTTCTACAATGAGCAGTTCTTC. This gives the protein CASSRPFYNEQFF.

The chain uses TRBV5-1 and TRBJ2-6; 7 bases are a match to TRBD2. V trimming: 0 bases; J trimming: 2 bases; junction bases outside the gene matches: 17. Germline V gives CDR1 SGHRS, CDR2 YFSETQ. This CDR3 region has 21 residues. The CDR3 bases are TGCGCCAGCAGCTTGGCCCCCGGACTAGGTAATAGGGGAACTGGGGCCAACGTCCTGACTTTC. It translates to CASSLAPGLGNRGTGANVLTF.

The chain employs TRBV19 and TRBJ1-2; no clear D gene. Trimming removed 4 bases at V and 0 bases at J, with 12 bases between. There are 15 residues in the CDR3. Germline CDR1 is LNHDA and CDR2 is SQIVND (reference sequence). This CDR3 reads CASSKYRESNYGYTF. For the CDR3, the DNA is TGTGCCAGTAGTAAGTACAGAGAATCTAACTATGGCTACACCTTC.

This rearrangement joins TRBV4-1 to TRBJ1-2; D is possibly TRBD1 (6 bases). The CDR3 spans 15 residues. The V end was cut by 4 bases, the J end by 3 bases, with 15 bases between. The germline gives CDR1 MGHRA, CDR2 YSYEKL. The CDR3 nucleotides read TGCGCCAGCAGCCCCGGGGAGGGGGTCTACTATGGCTACACCTTC. It is translated as CASSPGEGVYYGYTF.

The genes are TRBV14 and TRBJ2-3; the D gene is possibly TRBD1 (6 bases). The CDR3 is 15 amino acids. Trimming removed 3 bases at V and 1 base at J, with 11 bases between. Germline V gene sequence: CDR1 SGHDN, CDR2 FVKESK. The CDR3: CASSQDYRGTDTQYF. The DNA for the CDR3 is TGTGCCAGCAGCCAGGATTACAGGGGCACAGATACGCAGTATTTT.

The V call is TRBV7-8, the J call TRBJ1-6; D unclear. The CDR3 totals 15 residues. Germline V lookup: CDR1 SGHVS, CDR2 FQNEAQ. The V end lost 2 bases, the J end lost 5 bases, and 10 bases lay between the germline ends. This CDR3 is CASSLININNSPLHF. The CDR3 DNA reads as TGTGCCAGCAGCTTAATCAACATCAATAATTCACCCCTCCACTTT.

This rearrangement joins TRBV6-1 to TRBJ1-1; possible D gene TRBD1, 6 bases. Germline V gene sequence: CDR1 MNHNS, CDR2 SASEGT. V was cut by 4 bases and J by 3 bases, with 12 bases left in between. The CDR3 is 14 residues long. CDR3 DNA: TGTGCCAGCAGTGGGTGGACAGCAGACACTGAAGCTTTCTTT. It specifies CASSGWTADTEAFF.

The chain is built from TRBV5-4 and TRBJ2-7; TRBD2 matches at 7 bases. Looked up from germline, CDR1 is SGHNT and CDR2 is YYREEE (reference sequence). V gave up 1 base and J gave up 0 bases; unmatched junction bases: 1. The CDR3 length is 14 residues. CDR3 DNA sequence: TGTGCCAGCAGCTTGCGGGGGGACTCCTACGAGCAGTACTTC. It specifies CASSLRGDSYEQYF.

The J gene is TRBJ2-3, the V gene TRBV11-3; 9 bases fit TRBD2. CDR3 size: 16 residues. Germline-derived CDR1 and CDR2 are SGHNT and YENEEA. V gave up 5 bases and J gave up 6 bases; unmatched junction bases: 12. The CDR3 sequence is CASSVAGGAFPDTQYF. In DNA form, the CDR3 reads TGTGCCAGCAGCGTGGCGGGGGGGGCATTTCCCGATACGCAGTATTTT.

In this sample, this clone turned up once. The chain couples TRBV5-1 to TRBJ2-3; 7 bases are a match to TRBD1. J was trimmed by 4 bases and V by 4 bases; bases with no gene match: 6. The CDR3 has 14 amino acids. Germline CDR1 is SGHRS and CDR2 is YFSETQ. The CDR3 here is CASSMRQGPDTQYF. The CDR3 DNA reads TGCGCCAGCAGCATGCGACAGGGCCCAGATACGCAGTATTTT. Drawing the rest from reference TRBV5-1 and TRBJ2-3, the complete variable domain is KAGVTQTPRYLIKTRGQQVTLSCSPISGHRSVSWYQQTPGQGLQFLFEYFSETQRNKGNFPGRFSGRQFSNSRSEMNVSTLELGDSALYLCASSMRQGPDTQYFGPGTRLTVL.

This clone was recorded only once. The chain has TRBV9 and TRBJ2-7; TRBD1 matches 10 bases. V was pared by 3 bases and J by 6 bases, with 6 bases of the junction left unmatched. The CDR3 totals 14 residues. Germline CDR1 is SGDLS and CDR2 is YYNGEE. CDR3 DNA: TGTGCCAGCAGCGCTACCGGGACAGGGGTCGAGCAGTACTTC. The encoded protein is CASSATGTGVEQYF.

The rearrangement joins TRBV5-1 to TRBJ2-3, with 9 bases matching TRBD2. The CDR3 runs to 15 residues. The junction had 5 bases not matched to a gene; V was cut back by 4 bases and J by 2 bases. CDR1 SGHRS and CDR2 YFSETQ come from the germline V gene. CDR3 DNA: TGCGCCAGCAGCCTAAGCGGGGGGTACACAGATACGCAGTATTTT. Translation: CASSLSGGYTDTQYF.

This clone was seen more than once but under ten times. The chain recombines TRBV15 with TRBJ2-5, with TRBD1 matching 7 bases. The CDR3 totals 15 residues. CDR1 and CDR2 from the germline V gene are LNHNV and YYDKDF (reference sequence). V gave up 0 bases and J gave up 7 bases; unmatched junction bases: 8. The CDR3 spells CATSRDPSAGGTQYF. The CDR3 nucleotides read TGTGCCACCAGCAGAGATCCGTCCGCAGGGGGGACCCAGTACTTC. The full variable domain, with the rest looked up from reference TRBV15 and TRBJ2-5, is DAMVIQNPRYQVTQFGKPVTLSCSQTLNHNVMYWYQQKSSQAPKLLFHYYDKDFNNEADTPDNFQSRRPNTSFCFLDIRSPGLGDTAMYLCATSRDPSAGGTQYFGPGTRLLVL.

The V and J genes are TRBV9 and TRBJ2-3; D gene ambiguous. The V end lost 0 bases, the J end lost 2 bases, and 13 bases lay between the germline ends. The length of the CDR3 is 16 residues. Germline values: CDR1 SGDLS, CDR2 YYNGEE. The CDR3 DNA sequence: TGTGCCAGCAGCGTAGGCATGGGCCCCCCCACAGATACGCAGTATTTT. It is translated as CASSVGMGPPTDTQYF. The variable domain in full, completed from reference TRBV9 and TRBJ2-3, reads DSGVTQTPKHLITATGQRVTLRCSPRSGDLSVYWYQQSLDQGLQFLIQYYNGEERAKGNILERFSAQQFPDLHSELNLSSLELGDSALYFCASSVGMGPPTDTQYFGPGTRLTVL.

The genes are TRBV6-1 and TRBJ1-5, with D maybe TRBD1 (5 bases). The CDR3 runs to 17 residues. Germline V gene data show CDR1 as MNHNS and CDR2 as SASEGT. V was shortened by 4 bases and J by 0 bases, with 16 bases between the two germline ends. CDR3 amino acids: CASSAARTTYSNQPQHF. The CDR3 bases are TGTGCCAGCAGTGCAGCCAGGACAACCTATAGCAATCAGCCCCAGCATTTT.